This T cell receptor beta chain was found in a study of shared clonotypes between healthy human individuals. A remark on this clone: Its antigen is still unknown. The same CDR3 can be traced to other DNA sequences in this sample.

The assay was immunoSEQ multiplex PCR, and TCRdb's table has in-frame clones only and misses some. The sample consists of millions of clones, roughly 92% of them appearing once. CDR1 and CDR2 from the germline V gene are SGHRS and YFSETQ. The CDR3 is 14 amino acids. V lost 1 base to trimming and J lost 3 bases; unmatched junction nucleotides: 0. Whole-study results and caveats: Unshared clonotypes carried lower generation probabilities than those common to all four donors. What naive subsets generally showed was a larger estimated richness than memory subsets showed.

V gene TRBV5-1 combines with J gene TRBJ1-4; 7 nucleotides line up with TRBD1. The source material was naive CD4+ T cells sorted from blood. Regarding subset: CD45RA+ positively selected. The sequence was obtained from a man younger than 35 in good health. The CDR3 coding sequence is TGCGCCAGCAGCTTGACAGGGGCTAATGAAAAACTGTTTTTT. It is translated as CASSLTGANEKLFF.